The 21 T cell receptor beta chains given below trace back to one sample, sequenced in a study of T cells after yellow fever vaccination. Each CDR3 protein is one row after TCRdb ran MiXCR on the 5' RACE reads. The profile shows roughly 150,000 distinct CDR3 sequences, less than 8.5% of them singletons. This sample comprised CD4+ T cells sorted from PBMCs, obtained 10 days after the yellow fever booster vaccination. The receptors come from a young man who received the YFV17D yellow fever vaccine.

This clonotype was observed a handful of times. This rearrangement joins TRBV5-1 to TRBJ2-7; no firm D call. With 3 bases removed from V and 7 bases from J, the gap between germline ends came to 14 bases. Germline-derived CDR1 and CDR2 are SGHRS and YFSETQ. This CDR3 spans 13 amino acids. The CDR3 nucleotides read TGCGCCAGCAGCTCCGGTACTGCCTGGGAGCAGTACTTC. Translation gives CASSSGTAWEQYF.

This clonotype was detected many times. For the CDR3, the DNA is TGTGCCACCAGCAGGGGGGGACACCTCCAAGAGACCCAGTACTTC. It translates to CATSRGGHLQETQYF. The chain carries TRBV15 and TRBJ2-5; either TRBD1 or TRBD2 may supply D (6 bases each). CDR3 length: 15 residues. V lost 3 bases, J lost 1 base, and 12 bases lay in between. In germline, CDR1 is LNHNV, CDR2 YYDKDF (reference sequence).

There are many counts of this clonotype. The chain carries TRBV28 and TRBJ2-5; D remains unclear. With 4 bases removed from V and 1 base from J, the gap between germline ends came to 13 bases. This CDR3 contains 15 residues. Germline V gene sequence: CDR1 MDHEN, CDR2 SYDVKM. In DNA, the CDR3 is TGTGCCAGCAGTTCCGCGGAAATAACCCAAGAGACCCAGTACTTC. Protein sequence: CASSSAEITQETQYF.

This clonotype came up many times. The rearrangement joins TRBV7-2 to TRBJ2-3; the match to TRBD2 covers 8 bases. The CDR3 is 16 residues long. The germline CDR1 and CDR2 sequences are SGHTA and FQGNSA. Germline trimming cut 6 bases from V and 0 bases from J; bases unmatched to any gene: 8. CDR3 sequence (DNA): TGTGCCAGCAGGCTACGGGGGGGAGGGAGCACAGATACGCAGTATTTT. Amino acid sequence: CASRLRGGGSTDTQYF.

This clonotype appeared many times. CDR3 sequence reads: CASSSHQASGMGDGGFIYEQYF. The CDR3 DNA follows: TGTGCCAGCAGCTCGCATCAAGCGAGCGGGATGGGAGACGGGGGATTCATCTACGAGCAGTACTTC. The chain couples TRBV7-1 to TRBJ2-7; TRBD2 aligns across 7 bases. TRBV7-1 qualifies as an ORF whose function is uncertain. The CDR3 contains 22 residues. With V trimmed by 3 bases and J by 3 bases, 29 bases remained unmatched.

This clonotype was counted between two and nine times. The V gene is TRBV30, the J gene TRBJ1-2; no clear D. The V and J ends lost 2 bases and 4 bases respectively, with 8 bases between them. CDR3 length: 12 amino acids. Germline V lookup: CDR1 GTSNPN, CDR2 SVGIG (reference sequence). This CDR3 reads CAWSKGLYGYTF. The CDR3 region has the DNA TGTGCCTGGAGTAAAGGTCTCTATGGCTACACCTTC.

This clonotype was counted between two and nine times. The CDR3 region has the DNA TGTGCCAGCAGCTTAGGACTAGCGGGAAGGGATGAGCAGTTCTTC. It codes for CASSLGLAGRDEQFF. V usage is TRBV7-2 and J usage is TRBJ2-1; 11 bases agree with TRBD2. The trim removed 1 base at V and 8 bases at J, leaving 4 bases unmatched. The germline gives CDR1 SGHTA, CDR2 FQGNSA. The CDR3 has 15 residues.

V is TRBV30 and J is TRBJ2-3, with TRBD2 identical over 12 bases. V lost 2 bases to trimming and J lost 0 bases; unmatched junction nucleotides: 6. The length of the CDR3 is 17 residues. Germline V CDR1 and CDR2: GTSNPN, SVGIG (reference sequence). The CDR3 nucleotides are TGTGCCTGGAGTCCCGGGACTAGCGGGTTTAGCACAGATACGCAGTATTTT. Encoded protein: CAWSPGTSGFSTDTQYF.

This clonotype was picked up many times. The V gene is TRBV15, the J gene TRBJ2-5, with D maybe TRBD1 (6 bases). V shed 4 bases and J shed 4 bases, with 16 bases lying between them. The CDR3 sequence is 15 residues long. Germline CDR1 and CDR2: LNHNV and YYDKDF (reference sequence). The CDR3 DNA sequence: TGTGCCACCAGCATCCTGGCAGGACAGATAGAGACCCAGTACTTC. Translation gives CATSILAGQIETQYF.

This clonotype was recorded many times. The rearrangement uses TRBV11-2 and TRBJ2-5, with D possibly matching TRBD2 (6 bases). CDR1 is SGHAT, CDR2 FQNNGV, per germline. V lost 0 bases and J lost 7, with 9 bases in between. The CDR3 extends over 13 amino acids. In nucleotides, the CDR3 is TGTGCCAGCAGCTTAGAACCGGAGGGGACCCAGTACTTC. As protein: CASSLEPEGTQYF.

This clonotype was recorded many times. The chain recombines TRBV7-6 with TRBJ1-1; D is undetermined. The CDR3 is 13 residues long. Trimming took 3 bases from V and 3 from J, leaving 8 bases between them. Germline CDR1 SGHVS, CDR2 FNYEAQ. The chain's CDR3 is CASSFWEDTEAFF. The CDR3 DNA reads as TGTGCCAGCAGCTTCTGGGAGGACACTGAAGCTTTCTTT.

V and J are TRBV5-6 and TRBJ2-1; no reliable D call. Germline CDR1 SGHDT, CDR2 YYEEEE. Trimming shortened V by 2 bases and J by 10 bases, and 7 bases separated the two germline ends. The CDR3 is made up of 11 amino acids. The CDR3 nucleotides are TGTGCCAGCAGCTTTAACGGCGAGCAGTTCTTC. Translating it yields CASSFNGEQFF.

This clonotype was observed at least ten times. The J gene is TRBJ2-2, the V gene TRBV7-6; the D gene is possibly TRBD1 (6 bases). This CDR3 has 15 amino acids. The germline gives CDR1 SGHVS, CDR2 FNYEAQ. Trimming removed 1 base from V and 4 bases from J, with 10 bases in between. As DNA, the CDR3 is TGTGCCAGCAGCTTAGGCACAGGGAGCACCGGGGAGCTGTTTTTT. Translated, it gives CASSLGTGSTGELFF.

This clonotype was found a few times. A much bigger clone sits one base away, suggesting this may be a read error. The rearrangement links TRBV27 to TRBJ2-3, with D possibly matching TRBD2 (6 bases). This CDR3 region has 14 residues. The ends were cut back, 5 bases at V and 7 bases at J, with 16 bases in the middle. Germline V gene sequence: CDR1 MNHEY, CDR2 SMNVEV (reference sequence). In nucleotides, the CDR3 is TGTGCCAGCAGTCCCCTGGACTATCATAATACGCAGTATTTT. Encoded protein: CASSPLDYHNTQYF.

At least ten counts were recorded for this clonotype. CDR3 sequence reads: CASSYRQTSVAQYF. The CDR3 DNA reads as TGTGCCAGCAGTTACCGGCAGACTAGCGTGGCGCAGTATTTT. The chain is built from TRBV6-2 or TRBV6-3 and TRBJ2-3; 8 bases align to TRBD2. After removal of 2 bases from V and 10 bases from J, the junction contained 8 bases not matched to a gene. The germline V gene encodes CDR1 MNHEY and CDR2 SVGEGT. CDR3 length: 14 amino acids.

This clonotype occurred many times. The chain uses TRBV5-1 and TRBJ1-3; D gene ambiguous. Germline lookup yields CDR1 SGHRS and CDR2 YFSETQ. CDR3 length: 15 amino acids. Trimming shortened V by 4 bases and J by 0 bases, and 11 bases separated the two germline ends. Written as DNA, the CDR3 is TGCGCCAGCAGCCAGGAGGAATACTCTGGAAACACCATATATTTT. Translated, it gives CASSQEEYSGNTIYF.

This clonotype was seen repeatedly, ten times or more. The chain joins TRBV4-3 to TRBJ2-5; tentatively, D is TRBD2 (5 bases). The V and J ends lost 3 bases and 7 bases respectively, with 15 bases between them. Germline loops: CDR1 LGHNA, CDR2 YSLEER. The length of the CDR3 is 14 residues. The CDR3 region has the DNA TGCGCCAGCAGCCATCTAGGCAGCAGCGGGACCCAGTACTTC. It yields the protein CASSHLGSSGTQYF.

A note on this clonotype: A much bigger clone sits one base away, suggesting this may be a read error. The chain uses TRBV5-1 and TRBJ2-5; D unclear. The CDR3 contains 15 residues. V dropped 6 bases and J dropped 5 bases, with 20 bases sitting between them. CDR1 and CDR2 (germline): SGHRS, YFSETQ. As DNA, the CDR3 is TGCGCCAGCAAGTCGATGACGACGGCGCAGGAGACCCAGTACTTC. Translated: CASKSMTTAQETQYF.

V is TRBV7-6 and J is TRBJ1-1; 10 bases fit TRBD1. Germline V gives CDR1 SGHVS, CDR2 FNYEAQ. The junction had 19 bases not matched to a gene; V was cut back by 5 bases and J by 4 bases. The CDR3 covers 19 residues. CDR3 nucleotide sequence: TGTGCCAGCAGCCCCTTGGGGGACTACCGGGACAGGGGTTTCACTGAAGCTTTCTTT. Translation gives CASSPLGDYRDRGFTEAFF.

This clonotype was found a few times. The chain is built from TRBV20-1 and TRBJ2-3; TRBD1 is a possible D gene (6 bases). The germline V and J ends were trimmed by 4 bases and 2 bases, with 16 bases remaining between them. From germline, CDR1 is DFQATT and CDR2 SNEGSKA (reference sequence). The CDR3 consists of 15 residues. The CDR3 loop is CSATRQATHTDTQYF. The CDR3 nucleotides read TGCAGTGCTACCCGACAGGCAACTCACACAGATACGCAGTATTTT.

This clonotype was seen many times. The J gene is TRBJ1-1, the V gene TRBV5-1; D is undetermined. This CDR3 has 15 amino acids. V was cut by 0 bases and J by 0 bases, with 9 bases left in between. From germline, CDR1 is SGHRS and CDR2 YFSETQ. The CDR3 nucleotides read TGCGCCAGCAGCTTGGAGGCAGACATGAACACTGAAGCTTTCTTT. It codes for CASSLEADMNTEAFF.